This record looks at one T cell receptor beta chain sequence and its context. The antigen remains undetermined. These data come from a study of vaccination and CD4 T cells after COVID-19. At the level of the study: Sampling post-COVID took place a median around 91 days after diagnosis (range 35 to 161).

Trimming at V came to 2 bases and at J to 6 bases, leaving 7 bases not matched to a gene. The CDR3 is made up of 15 amino acids. Germline V CDR1 and CDR2: KGHSH, LQKENI. Treatment given: approximately nine-day PBMC culture with coronavirus spike peptide pools or control peptides (ViraFEST assay). The Oncomine TCR Beta short-read assay was applied to DNA of cultured CD4+ T cells. One entry per CDR3 protein, called by TCRdb with MiXCR from the PCR reads. The table includes 13,000 to 15,000 distinct CDR3 sequences, roughly three fifths detected once. The chain employs TRBV18 and TRBJ1-5, with 7 bases matching TRBD1. The sequence was collected from a human donor who had recovered from COVID-19. The sample taken for sequencing was CD4+ T cells from blood, cultured in vitro. In DNA form, the CDR3 reads TGTGCCAGCTCACCAAATACAGGGGATACTCAGCCCCAGCATTTT. It codes for CASSPNTGDTQPQHF.